The T cell receptor (beta chain) described here comes from a study of blood T cell repertoires in COVID-19. Study at large: PBMCs, B-cell-depleted T cells, or T cells were the source of the cDNA or gDNA that made up the material.

The CDR3 is made up of 12 amino acids. Germline CDR1 LNHDA, CDR2 SQIVND (reference sequence). V dropped 6 bases and J dropped 2 bases, with 7 bases sitting between them. Source study methods: Amplification of reference gene primers was used by the study to estimate nucleated cell counts. The assay was immunoSEQ multiplex PCR, and TCRdb's table has in-frame clones only and misses some. That table supplies the V and J calls and clone size; D and trimming were determined from the DNA. The sample records roughly 440,000 clones, around 88% being singletons. Followed over time, Seattle patients had been enrolled while infection was active.

The sequence derives from a woman aged 45-65 years with COVID-19, enrolled during active disease. V and J are TRBV19 and TRBJ1-2; D perhaps matches TRBD1 (5 bases). Sequencing was done on a sample of peripheral blood. The CDR3 sequence is CASRPGNYGYTF. Here the CDR3 DNA reads TGTGCCAGTAGGCCAGGGAACTATGGCTACACCTTC.